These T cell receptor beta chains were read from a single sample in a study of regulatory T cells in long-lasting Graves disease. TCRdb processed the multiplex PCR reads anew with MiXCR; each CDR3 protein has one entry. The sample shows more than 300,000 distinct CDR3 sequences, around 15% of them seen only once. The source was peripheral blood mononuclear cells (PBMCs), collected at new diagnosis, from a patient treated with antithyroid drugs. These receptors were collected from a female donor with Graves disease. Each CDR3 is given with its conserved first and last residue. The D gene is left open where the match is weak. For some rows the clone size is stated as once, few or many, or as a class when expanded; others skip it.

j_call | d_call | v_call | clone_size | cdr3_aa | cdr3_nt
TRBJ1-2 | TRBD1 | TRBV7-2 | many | CASSLQGVNYGYTF | TGTGCCAGCAGCTTGCAGGGGGTTAACTATGGCTACACCTTC
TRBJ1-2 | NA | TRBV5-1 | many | CASSHHRDGSPYGYTF | TGCGCCAGCAGCCACCACCGGGACGGGTCCCCCTATGGCTACACCTTC
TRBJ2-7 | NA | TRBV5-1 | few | CASSTLGTSGPYEQYF | TGCGCCAGCAGCACCCTAGGGACAAGCGGTCCCTACGAGCAGTACTTC
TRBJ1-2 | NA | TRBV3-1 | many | CASSQDVVSLYGYTF | TGTGCCAGCAGCCAAGATGTTGTCAGCCTCTATGGCTACACCTTC
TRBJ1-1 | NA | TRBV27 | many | CASSLSWGPTKGTEAFF | TGTGCCAGCAGTTTATCGTGGGGGCCTACCAAGGGGACTGAAGCTTTCTTT
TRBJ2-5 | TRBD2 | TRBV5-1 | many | CASSRSGPSQETQYF | TGCGCCAGCAGCCGTAGCGGGCCCTCCCAAGAGACCCAGTACTTC
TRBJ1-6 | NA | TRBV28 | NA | CASGRGVANSPLHF | TGTGCCAGCGGAAGGGGGGTGGCTAATTCACCCCTCCACTTT
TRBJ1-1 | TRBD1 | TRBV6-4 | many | CASSPGTGLTEAFF | TGTGCCAGCAGTCCCGGGACAGGGCTCACTGAAGCTTTCTTT
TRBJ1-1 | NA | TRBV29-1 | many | CSVEETGPTEAFF | TGCAGCGTTGAAGAAACAGGACCCACTGAAGCTTTCTTT
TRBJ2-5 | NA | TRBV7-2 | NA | CASSSTGLRLETQYF | TGTGCCAGCAGCTCCACCGGGTTAAGGTTAGAGACCCAGTACTTC
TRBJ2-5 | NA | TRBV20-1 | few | CSARVIKVYRALGGETQYF | TGCAGTGCTAGAGTAATCAAGGTTTACCGGGCCTTAGGCGGCGAGACCCAGTACTTC
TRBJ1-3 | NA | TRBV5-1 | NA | CASSLDVGQGVAGNTIYF | TGCGCCAGCAGCTTGGATGTAGGGCAGGGAGTAGCTGGAAACACCATATATTTT
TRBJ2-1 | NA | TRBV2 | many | CASRLFEGYEQFF | TGTGCCAGCAGACTATTTGAGGGGTATGAGCAGTTCTTC
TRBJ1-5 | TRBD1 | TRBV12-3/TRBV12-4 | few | CASGGAGQPQHF | TGTGCCTCAGGGGGCGCTGGGCAGCCCCAGCATTTT
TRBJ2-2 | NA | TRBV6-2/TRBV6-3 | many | CASTQDTTDTGELFF | TGTGCCAGCACCCAGGACACGACAGACACCGGGGAGCTGTTTTTT
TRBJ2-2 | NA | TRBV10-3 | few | CASNRQGGTGELFF | TGTGCCAGTAACCGACAGGGAGGGACCGGGGAGCTGTTTTTT
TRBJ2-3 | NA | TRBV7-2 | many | CASSRKDGTTQYF | TGTGCCAGCAGTCGCAAGGACGGGACGACGCAGTATTTT
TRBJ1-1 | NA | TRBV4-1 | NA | CASSQGTLREMNTEAFF | TGCGCCAGCAGCCAAGGCACCTTACGGGAAATGAACACTGAAGCTTTCTTT
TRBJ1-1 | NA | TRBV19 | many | CASSAGRVNTEAFF | TGTGCCAGTAGTGCCGGGCGCGTGAACACTGAAGCTTTCTTT
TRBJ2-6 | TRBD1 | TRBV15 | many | CATSRDVGTVFSGANVLTF | TGTGCCACCAGCAGAGATGTCGGGACAGTCTTCTCTGGGGCCAACGTCCTGACTTTC
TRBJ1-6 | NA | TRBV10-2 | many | CASRGKSSYNSPLHF | TGCGCCAGCAGAGGAAAGAGCTCCTATAATTCACCCCTCCACTTT
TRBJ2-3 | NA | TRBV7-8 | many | CASSLAARPQYF | TGTGCCAGCAGCTTAGCGGCTCGGCCGCAGTATTTT